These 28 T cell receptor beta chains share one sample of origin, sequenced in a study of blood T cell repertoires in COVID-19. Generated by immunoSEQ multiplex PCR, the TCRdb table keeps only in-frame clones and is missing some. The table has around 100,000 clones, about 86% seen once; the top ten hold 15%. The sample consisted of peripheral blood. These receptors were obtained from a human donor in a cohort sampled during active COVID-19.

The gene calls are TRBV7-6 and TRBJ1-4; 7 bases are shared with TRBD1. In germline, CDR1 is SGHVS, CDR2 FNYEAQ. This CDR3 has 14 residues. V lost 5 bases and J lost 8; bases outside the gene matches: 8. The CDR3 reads CASSPPGTAEKLFF. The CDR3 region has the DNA TGTGCCAGCAGCCCACCCGGGACAGCAGAAAAACTGTTTTTT.

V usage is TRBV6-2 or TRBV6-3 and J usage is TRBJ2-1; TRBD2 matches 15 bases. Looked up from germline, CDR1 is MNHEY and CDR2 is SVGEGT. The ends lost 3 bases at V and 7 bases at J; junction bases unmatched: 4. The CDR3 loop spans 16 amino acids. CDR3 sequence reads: CASSYGLAGGLNEQFF. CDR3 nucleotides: TGTGCCAGCAGTTATGGACTAGCGGGAGGGCTTAATGAGCAGTTCTTC.

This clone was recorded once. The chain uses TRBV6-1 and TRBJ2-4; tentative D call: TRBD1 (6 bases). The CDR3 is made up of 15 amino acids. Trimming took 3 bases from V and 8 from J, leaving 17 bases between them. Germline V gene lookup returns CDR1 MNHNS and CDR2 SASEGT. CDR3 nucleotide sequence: TGTGCCAGCAGTGACAGGCAGGGGAGCACAGACATTCAGTACTTC. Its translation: CASSDRQGSTDIQYF.

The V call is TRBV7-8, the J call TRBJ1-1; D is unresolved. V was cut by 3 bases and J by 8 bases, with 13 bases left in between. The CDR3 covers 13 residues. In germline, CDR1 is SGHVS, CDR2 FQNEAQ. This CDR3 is CASSLPGSNEAFF. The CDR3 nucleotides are TGTGCCAGCAGCTTGCCTGGGAGCAACGAAGCTTTCTTT. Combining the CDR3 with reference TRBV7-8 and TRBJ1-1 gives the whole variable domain GAGVSQSPRYKVAKRGQDVALRCDPISGHVSLFWYQQALGQGPEFLTYFQNEAQLDKSGLPSDRFFAERPEGSVSTLKIQRTQQEDSAVYLCASSLPGSNEAFFGQGTRLTVV.

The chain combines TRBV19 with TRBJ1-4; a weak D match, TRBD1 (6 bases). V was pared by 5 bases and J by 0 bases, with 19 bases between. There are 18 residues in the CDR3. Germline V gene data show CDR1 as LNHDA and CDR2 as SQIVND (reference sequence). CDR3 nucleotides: TGTGCCAGTAGTCCACAGGGATCAGGATGGGCAACTAATGAAAAACTGTTTTTT. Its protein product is CASSPQGSGWATNEKLFF.

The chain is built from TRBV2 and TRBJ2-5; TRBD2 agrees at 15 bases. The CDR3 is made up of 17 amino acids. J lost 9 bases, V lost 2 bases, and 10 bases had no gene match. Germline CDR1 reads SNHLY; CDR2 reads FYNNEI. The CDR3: CASSEWTSGRAILAQYF. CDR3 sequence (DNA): TGTGCCAGCAGTGAATGGACTAGCGGGAGGGCCATCCTGGCCCAGTACTTC.

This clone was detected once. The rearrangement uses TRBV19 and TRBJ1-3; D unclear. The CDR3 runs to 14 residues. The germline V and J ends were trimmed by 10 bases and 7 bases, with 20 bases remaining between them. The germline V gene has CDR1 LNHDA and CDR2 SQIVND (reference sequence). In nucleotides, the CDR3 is TGTGCCACGGATGGCGGGCCCCGAGGGAACACCATATATTTT. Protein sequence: CATDGGPRGNTIYF. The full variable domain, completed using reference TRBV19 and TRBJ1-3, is DGGITQSPKYLFRKEGQNVTLSCEQNLNHDAMYWYRQDPGQGLRLIYYSQIVNDFQKGDIAEGYSVSREKKESFPLTVTSAQKNPTAFYLCATDGGPRGNTIYFGEGSWLTVV.

Written as DNA, the CDR3 is TGTGCCAGCAGCTCGACAGGGAAAAACACTGAAGCTTTCTTT. Translation: CASSSTGKNTEAFF. The chain has TRBV5-4 and TRBJ1-1; 7 nucleotides align to TRBD1. Looked up from germline, CDR1 is SGHNT and CDR2 is YYREEE (reference sequence). Unmatched junction bases numbered 4, after V lost 3 bases and J lost 2 bases. The CDR3 runs 14 residues.

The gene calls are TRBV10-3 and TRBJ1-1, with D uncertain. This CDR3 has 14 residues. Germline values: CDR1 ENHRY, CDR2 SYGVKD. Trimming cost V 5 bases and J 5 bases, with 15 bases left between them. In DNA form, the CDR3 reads TGTGCCATCAGTCTTCAGGAGAGCGGAACTGAAGCTTTCTTT. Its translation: CAISLQESGTEAFF.

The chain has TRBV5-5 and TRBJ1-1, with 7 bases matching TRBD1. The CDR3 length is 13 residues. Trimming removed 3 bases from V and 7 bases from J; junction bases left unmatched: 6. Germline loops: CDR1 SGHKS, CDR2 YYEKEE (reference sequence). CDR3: CASSSQGFGEAFF. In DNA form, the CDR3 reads TGTGCCAGCAGCTCACAGGGGTTTGGTGAAGCTTTCTTT. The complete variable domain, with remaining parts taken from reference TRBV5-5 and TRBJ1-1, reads DAGVTQSPTHLIKTRGQQVTLRCSPISGHKSVSWYQQVLGQGPQFIFQYYEKEERGRGNFPDRFSARQFPNYSSELNVNALLLGDSALYLCASSSQGFGEAFFGQGTRLTVV.

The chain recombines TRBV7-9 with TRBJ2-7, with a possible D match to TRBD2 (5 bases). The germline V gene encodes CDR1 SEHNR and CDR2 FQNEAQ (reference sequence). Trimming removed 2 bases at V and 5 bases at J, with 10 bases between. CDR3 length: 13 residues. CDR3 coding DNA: TGTGCCAGCAGCTTACGGGATCGCAACGAGCAGTACTTC. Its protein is CASSLRDRNEQYF.

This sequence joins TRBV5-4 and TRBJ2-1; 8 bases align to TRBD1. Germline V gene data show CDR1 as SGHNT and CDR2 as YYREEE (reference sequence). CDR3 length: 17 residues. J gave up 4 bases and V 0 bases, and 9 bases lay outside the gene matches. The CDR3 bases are TGTGCCAGCAGCTTGGAGCAGGGGGCAAATACGTACAATGAGCAGTTCTTC. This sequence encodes CASSLEQGANTYNEQFF.

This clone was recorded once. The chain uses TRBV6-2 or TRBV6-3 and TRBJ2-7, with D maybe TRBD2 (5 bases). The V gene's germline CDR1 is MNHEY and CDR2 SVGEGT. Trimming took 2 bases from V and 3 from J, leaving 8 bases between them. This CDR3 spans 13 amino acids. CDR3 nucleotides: TGTGCCAGCAGTTACCTAGAGGGCTACGAGCAGTACTTC. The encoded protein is CASSYLEGYEQYF.

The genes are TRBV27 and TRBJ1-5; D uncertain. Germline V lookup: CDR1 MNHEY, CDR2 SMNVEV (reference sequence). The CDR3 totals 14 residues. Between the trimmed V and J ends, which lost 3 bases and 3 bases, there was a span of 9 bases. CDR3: CASSFSADNQPQHF. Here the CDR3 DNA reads TGTGCCAGCAGTTTCAGTGCTGACAATCAGCCCCAGCATTTT.

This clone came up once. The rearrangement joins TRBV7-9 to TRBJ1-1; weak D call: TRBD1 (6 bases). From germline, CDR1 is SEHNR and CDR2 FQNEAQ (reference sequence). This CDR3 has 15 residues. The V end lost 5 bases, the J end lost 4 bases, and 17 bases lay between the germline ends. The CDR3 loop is CASSDYRVGATEAFF. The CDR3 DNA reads TGTGCCAGCAGCGACTACAGGGTGGGAGCCACTGAAGCTTTCTTT.

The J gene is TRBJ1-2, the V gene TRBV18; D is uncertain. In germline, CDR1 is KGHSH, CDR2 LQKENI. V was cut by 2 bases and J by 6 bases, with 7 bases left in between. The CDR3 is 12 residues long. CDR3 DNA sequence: TGTGCCAGCTCACCAGGGAGAGATGGCTACACCTTC. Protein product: CASSPGRDGYTF.

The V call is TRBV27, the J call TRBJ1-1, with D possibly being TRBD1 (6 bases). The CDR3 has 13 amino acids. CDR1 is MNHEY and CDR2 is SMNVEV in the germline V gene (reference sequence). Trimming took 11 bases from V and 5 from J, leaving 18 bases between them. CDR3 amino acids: CAAGRGARTEAFF. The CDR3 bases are TGTGCCGCGGGCCGGGGGGCGAGAACTGAAGCTTTCTTT.

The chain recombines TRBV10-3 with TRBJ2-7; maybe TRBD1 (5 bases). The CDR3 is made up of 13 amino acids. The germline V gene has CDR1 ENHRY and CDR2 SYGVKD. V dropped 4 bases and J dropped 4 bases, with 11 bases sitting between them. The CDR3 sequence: CAISVQGRYEQYF. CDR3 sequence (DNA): TGTGCCATCAGTGTCCAGGGTCGGTACGAGCAGTACTTC.

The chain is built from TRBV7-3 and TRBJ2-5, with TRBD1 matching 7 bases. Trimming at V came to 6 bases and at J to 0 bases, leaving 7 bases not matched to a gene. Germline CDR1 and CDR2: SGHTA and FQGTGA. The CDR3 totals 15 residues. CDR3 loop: CASRPTGQYQETQYF. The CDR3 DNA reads TGTGCCAGCAGACCAACGGGACAGTACCAAGAGACCCAGTACTTC.

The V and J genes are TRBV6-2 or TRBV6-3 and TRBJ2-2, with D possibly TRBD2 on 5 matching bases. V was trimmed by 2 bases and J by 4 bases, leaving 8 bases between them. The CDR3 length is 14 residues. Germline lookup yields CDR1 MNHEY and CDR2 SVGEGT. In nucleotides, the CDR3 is TGTGCCAGCAGTTACCGAGGGATCACCGGGGAGCTGTTTTTT. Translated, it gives CASSYRGITGELFF.

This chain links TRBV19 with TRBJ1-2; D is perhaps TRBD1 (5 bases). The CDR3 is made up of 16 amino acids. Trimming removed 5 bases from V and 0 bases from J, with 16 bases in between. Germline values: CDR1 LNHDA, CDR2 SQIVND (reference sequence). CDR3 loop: CASSAEGNWANYGYTF. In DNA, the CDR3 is TGTGCCAGTAGTGCGGAGGGGAATTGGGCTAACTATGGCTACACCTTC.

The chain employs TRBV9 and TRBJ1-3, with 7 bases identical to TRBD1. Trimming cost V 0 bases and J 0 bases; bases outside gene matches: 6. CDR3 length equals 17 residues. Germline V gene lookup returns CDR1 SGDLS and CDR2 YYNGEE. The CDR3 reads CASSVGRGRTSGNTIYF. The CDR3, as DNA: TGTGCCAGCAGCGTAGGTAGGGGGCGAACCTCTGGAAACACCATATATTTT.

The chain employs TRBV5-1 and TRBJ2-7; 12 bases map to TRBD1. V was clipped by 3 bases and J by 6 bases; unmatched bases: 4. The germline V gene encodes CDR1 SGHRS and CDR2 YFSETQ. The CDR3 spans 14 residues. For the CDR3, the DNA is TGCGCCAGCAGCTCGGGACAGGGGGCGGGCGAGCAGTACTTC. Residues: CASSSGQGAGEQYF.

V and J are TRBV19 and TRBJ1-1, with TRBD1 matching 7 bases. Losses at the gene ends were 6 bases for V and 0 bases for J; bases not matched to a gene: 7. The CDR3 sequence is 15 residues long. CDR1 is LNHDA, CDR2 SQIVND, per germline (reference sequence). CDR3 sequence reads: CASRPAGTVNTEAFF. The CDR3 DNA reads TGTGCCAGTAGGCCAGCCGGGACAGTGAACACTGAAGCTTTCTTT.

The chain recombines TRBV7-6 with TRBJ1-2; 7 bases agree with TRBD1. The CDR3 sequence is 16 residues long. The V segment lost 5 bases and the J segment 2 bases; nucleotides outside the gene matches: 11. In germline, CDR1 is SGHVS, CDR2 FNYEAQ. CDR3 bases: TGTGCCAGCAGCCCGGAGGTAGGGGGCTTCAACTATGGCTACACCTTC. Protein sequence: CASSPEVGGFNYGYTF.

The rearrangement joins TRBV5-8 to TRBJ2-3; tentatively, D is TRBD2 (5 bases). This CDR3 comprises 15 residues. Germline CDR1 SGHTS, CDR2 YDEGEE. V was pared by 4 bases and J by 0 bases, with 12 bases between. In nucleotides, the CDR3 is TGTGCCAGCAGCCCCTACCAGCGGAGCACAGATACGCAGTATTTT. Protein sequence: CASSPYQRSTDTQYF.

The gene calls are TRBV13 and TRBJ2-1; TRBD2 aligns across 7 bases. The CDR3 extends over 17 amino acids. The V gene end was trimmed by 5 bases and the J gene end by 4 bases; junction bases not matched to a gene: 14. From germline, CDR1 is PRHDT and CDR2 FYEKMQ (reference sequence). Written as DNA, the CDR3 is TGTGCCAGCAGCCCTCTACGGGAGGACCTAACTTACAATGAGCAGTTCTTC. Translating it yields CASSPLREDLTYNEQFF.

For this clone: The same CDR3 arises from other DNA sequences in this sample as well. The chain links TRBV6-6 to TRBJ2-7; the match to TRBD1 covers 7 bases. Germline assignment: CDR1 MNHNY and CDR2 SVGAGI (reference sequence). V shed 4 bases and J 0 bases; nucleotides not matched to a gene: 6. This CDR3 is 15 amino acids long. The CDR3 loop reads CASSSPTGSSYEQYF. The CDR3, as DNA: TGTGCCAGCAGTTCCCCGACAGGGAGCTCCTACGAGCAGTACTTC.